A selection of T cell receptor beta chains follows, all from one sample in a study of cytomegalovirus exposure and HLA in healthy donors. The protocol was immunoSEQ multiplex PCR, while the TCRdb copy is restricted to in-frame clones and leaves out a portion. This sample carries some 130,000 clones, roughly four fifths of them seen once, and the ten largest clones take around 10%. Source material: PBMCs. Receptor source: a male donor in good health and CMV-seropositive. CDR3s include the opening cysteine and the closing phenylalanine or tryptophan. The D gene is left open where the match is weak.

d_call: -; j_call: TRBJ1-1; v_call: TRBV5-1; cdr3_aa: CASSLVAAPLNTEAFF; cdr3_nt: TGCGCCAGCAGCTTGGTGGCCGCTCCTTTGAACACTGAAGCTTTCTTT
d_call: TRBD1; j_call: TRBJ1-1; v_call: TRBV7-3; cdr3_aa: CASSLNGVTGVAEAFF; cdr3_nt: TGTGCCAGCAGCTTAAATGGGGTGACAGGGGTCGCTGAAGCTTTCTTT
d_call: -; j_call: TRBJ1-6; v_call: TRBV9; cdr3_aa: CASSVATRDNSPLHF; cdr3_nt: TGTGCCAGCAGCGTAGCTACTCGGGATAATTCACCCCTCCACTTT
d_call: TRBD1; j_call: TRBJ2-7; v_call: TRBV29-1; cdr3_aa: CSALGQGLYEQYF; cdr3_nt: TGCAGCGCTCTGGGACAGGGCCTCTACGAGCAGTACTTC
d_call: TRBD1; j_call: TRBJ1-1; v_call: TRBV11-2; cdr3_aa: CASSPFGTAIEAFF; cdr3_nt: TGTGCCAGCAGCCCCTTTGGGACAGCCATTGAAGCTTTCTTT
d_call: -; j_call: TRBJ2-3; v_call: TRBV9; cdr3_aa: CASSLTLRVDTQYF; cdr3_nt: TGTGCCAGCTCGCTCACCCTCAGGGTAGATACGCAGTATTTT
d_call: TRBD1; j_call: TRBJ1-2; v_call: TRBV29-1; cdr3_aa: CSVEGTTTGVAGYTF; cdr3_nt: TGCAGCGTTGAAGGGACGACGACAGGGGTAGCTGGCTACACCTTC
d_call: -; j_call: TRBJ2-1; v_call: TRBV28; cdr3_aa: CASSRNEQFF; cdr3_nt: TGTGCCAGCAGTCGCAATGAGCAGTTCTTC
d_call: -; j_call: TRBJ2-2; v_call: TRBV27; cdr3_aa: CASSLSTGELFF; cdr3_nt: TGTGCCAGCAGTTTGAGTACCGGGGAGCTGTTTTTT
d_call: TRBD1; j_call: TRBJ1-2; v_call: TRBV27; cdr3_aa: CASSFIMQGAGSYGYTF; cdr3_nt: TGTGCCAGCAGTTTTATTATGCAGGGGGCTGGTAGCTATGGCTACACCTTC